This TCR beta chain originates from a study of cytomegalovirus exposure and HLA in healthy donors. The method was immunoSEQ multiplex PCR; TCRdb's version includes in-frame clones alone and lacks a portion of them. The sample lists tens of thousands of clones, 80% to 95% occurring once. Overall study findings and caveats: Using the classifier, cytomegalovirus status was reportedly diagnosed with high specificity and sensitivity. Generally TCR sequences proved uncommon, though certain public TCRs appeared in numerous donors. Through in vitro validation, three CMV-associated chains were shown to be specific for CMV antigens. The study recorded some 160 TCR beta chains that were cytomegalovirus-associated.

The germline V and J ends were trimmed by 6 bases and 13 bases, with 21 bases remaining between them. CDR3 length equals 13 residues. The germline gives CDR1 SGHTA, CDR2 FQGTGA. In the case of this clone: Its antigen is currently unknown.

This TCR derives from a young man in good health and CMV-seronegative. V gene TRBV7-3 combines with J gene TRBJ2-5, with a possible D match to TRBD2 (5 bases). Sequencing was done on a sample of PBMCs. Written as DNA, the CDR3 is TGTGCCAGCAGAGCTAGCAGTCCCTCCAAACTGTACTTC. The encoded protein is CASRASSPSKLYF.